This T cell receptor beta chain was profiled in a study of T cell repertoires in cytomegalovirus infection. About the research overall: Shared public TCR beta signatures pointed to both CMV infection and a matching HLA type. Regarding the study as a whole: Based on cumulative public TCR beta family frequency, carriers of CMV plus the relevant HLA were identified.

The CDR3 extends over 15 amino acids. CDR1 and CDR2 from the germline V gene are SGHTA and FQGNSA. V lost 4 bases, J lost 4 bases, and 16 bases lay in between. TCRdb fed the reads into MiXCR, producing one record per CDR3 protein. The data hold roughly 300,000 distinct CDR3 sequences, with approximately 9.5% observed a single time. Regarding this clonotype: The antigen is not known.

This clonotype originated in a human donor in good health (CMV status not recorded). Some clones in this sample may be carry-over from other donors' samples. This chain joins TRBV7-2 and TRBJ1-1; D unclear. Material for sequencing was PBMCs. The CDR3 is CASSSQGPGGTEAFF. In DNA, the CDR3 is TGTGCCAGCAGCTCTCAAGGCCCGGGAGGCACTGAAGCTTTCTTT.